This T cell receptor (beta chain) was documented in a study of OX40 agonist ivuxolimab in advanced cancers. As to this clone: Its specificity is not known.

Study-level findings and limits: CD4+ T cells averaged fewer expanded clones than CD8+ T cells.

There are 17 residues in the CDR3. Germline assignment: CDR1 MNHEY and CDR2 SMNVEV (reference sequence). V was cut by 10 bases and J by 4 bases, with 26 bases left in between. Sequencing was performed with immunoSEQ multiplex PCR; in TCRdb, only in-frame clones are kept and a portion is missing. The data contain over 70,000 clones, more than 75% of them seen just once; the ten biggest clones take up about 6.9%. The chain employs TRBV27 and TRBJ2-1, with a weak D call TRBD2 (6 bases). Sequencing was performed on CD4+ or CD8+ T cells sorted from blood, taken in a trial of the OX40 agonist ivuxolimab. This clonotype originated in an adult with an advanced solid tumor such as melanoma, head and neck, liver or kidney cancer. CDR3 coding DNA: TGTGCCACAAGGGGCCTCTCCGGGACTCAATTTTACAATGAGCAGTTCTTC. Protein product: CATRGLSGTQFYNEQFF.